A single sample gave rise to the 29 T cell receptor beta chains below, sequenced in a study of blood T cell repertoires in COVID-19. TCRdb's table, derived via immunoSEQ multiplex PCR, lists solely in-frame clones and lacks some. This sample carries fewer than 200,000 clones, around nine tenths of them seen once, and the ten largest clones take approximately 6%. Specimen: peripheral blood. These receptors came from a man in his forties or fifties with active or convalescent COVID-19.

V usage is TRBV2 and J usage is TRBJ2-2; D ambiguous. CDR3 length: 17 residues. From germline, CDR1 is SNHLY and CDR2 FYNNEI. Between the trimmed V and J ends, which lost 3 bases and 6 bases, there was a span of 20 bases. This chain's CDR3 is CASSDHGPSFSAGELFF. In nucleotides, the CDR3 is TGTGCCAGCAGTGATCATGGCCCCTCATTTTCCGCCGGGGAGCTGTTTTTT.

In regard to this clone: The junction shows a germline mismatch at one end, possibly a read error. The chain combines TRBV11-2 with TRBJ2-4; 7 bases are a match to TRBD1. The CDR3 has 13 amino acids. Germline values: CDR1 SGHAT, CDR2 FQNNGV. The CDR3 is CASSREQGSGEVF. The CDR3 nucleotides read TGTGCCAGCAGCAGAGAACAGGGGTCCGGGGAAGTCTTC.

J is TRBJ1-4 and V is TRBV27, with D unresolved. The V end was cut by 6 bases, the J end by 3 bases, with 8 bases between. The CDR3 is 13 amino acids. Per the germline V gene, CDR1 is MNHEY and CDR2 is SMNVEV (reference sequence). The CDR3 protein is CASSKRSNEKLFF. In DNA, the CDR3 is TGTGCCAGCAGCAAGCGATCTAATGAAAAACTGTTTTTT.

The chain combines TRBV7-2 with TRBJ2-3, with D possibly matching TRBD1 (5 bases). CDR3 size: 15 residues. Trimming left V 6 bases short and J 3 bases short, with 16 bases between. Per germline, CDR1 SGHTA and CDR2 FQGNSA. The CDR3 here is CASSLEGRVTDTQYF. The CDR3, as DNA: TGTGCCAGCAGTCTAGAAGGCAGGGTGACAGATACGCAGTATTTT.

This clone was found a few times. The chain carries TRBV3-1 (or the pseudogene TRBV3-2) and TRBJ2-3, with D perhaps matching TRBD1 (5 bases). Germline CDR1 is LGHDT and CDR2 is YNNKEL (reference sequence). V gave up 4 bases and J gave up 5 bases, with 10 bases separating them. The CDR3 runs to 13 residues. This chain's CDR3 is CASSRTQGDTQYF. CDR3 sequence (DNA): TGTGCCAGCAGCCGCACTCAGGGAGATACGCAGTATTTT.

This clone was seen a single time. CDR3 loop: CASSAESGQNYGYTF. The DNA for the CDR3 is TGTGCCAGCAGCGCAGAGTCGGGACAGAACTATGGCTACACCTTC. The genes are TRBV7-9 and TRBJ1-2, with 7 bases aligning to TRBD1. CDR3 size: 15 residues. After removal of 5 bases from V and 2 bases from J, the junction contained 8 bases not matched to a gene. Germline-derived CDR1 and CDR2 are SEHNR and FQNEAQ (reference sequence).

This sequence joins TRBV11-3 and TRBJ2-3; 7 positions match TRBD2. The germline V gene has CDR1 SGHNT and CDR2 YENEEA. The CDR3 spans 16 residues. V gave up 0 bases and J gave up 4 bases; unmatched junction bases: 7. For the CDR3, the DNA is TGTGCCAGCAGCTTAGAGTTGGGGGAGGGAGCAGATACGCAGTATTTT. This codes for CASSLELGEGADTQYF. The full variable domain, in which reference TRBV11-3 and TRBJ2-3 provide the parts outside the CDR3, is EAGVVQSPRYKIIEKKQPVAFWCNPISGHNTLYWYLQNLGQGPELLIRYENEEAVDDSQLPKDRFSAERLKGVDSTLKIQPAELGDSAVYLCASSLELGEGADTQYFGPGTRLTVL.

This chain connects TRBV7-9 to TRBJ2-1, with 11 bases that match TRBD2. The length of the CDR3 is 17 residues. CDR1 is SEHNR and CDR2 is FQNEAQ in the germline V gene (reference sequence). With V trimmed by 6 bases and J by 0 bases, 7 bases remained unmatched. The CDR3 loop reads CASSQGLAVLSYNEQFF. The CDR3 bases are TGTGCCAGCAGTCAGGGACTAGCGGTCCTCTCCTACAATGAGCAGTTCTTC. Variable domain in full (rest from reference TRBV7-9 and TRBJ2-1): DTGVSQNPRHKITKRGQNVTFRCDPISEHNRLYWYRQTLGQGPEFLTYFQNEAQLEKSRLLSDRFSAERPKGSFSTLEIQRTEQGDSAMYLCASSQGLAVLSYNEQFFGPGTRLTVL.

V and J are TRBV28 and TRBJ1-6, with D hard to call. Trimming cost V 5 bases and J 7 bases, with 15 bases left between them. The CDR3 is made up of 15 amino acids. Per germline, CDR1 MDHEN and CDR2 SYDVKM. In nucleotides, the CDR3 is TGTGCCAGCAGTACCCCGGGAGTTTGGAATTCACCCCTCCACTTT. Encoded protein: CASSTPGVWNSPLHF.

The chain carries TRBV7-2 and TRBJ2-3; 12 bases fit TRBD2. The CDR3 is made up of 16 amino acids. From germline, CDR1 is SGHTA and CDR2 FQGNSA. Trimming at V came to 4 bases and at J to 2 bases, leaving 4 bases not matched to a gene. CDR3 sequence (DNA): TGTGCCAGCAGCTCGCGGACTAGCGGGAACACAGATACGCAGTATTTT. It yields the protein CASSSRTSGNTDTQYF.

The CDR3 sequence: CASNLKDRNTEAFF. DNA for the CDR3: TGTGCCAGCAACTTGAAGGACAGGAACACTGAAGCTTTCTTT. The rearrangement joins TRBV21-1 to TRBJ1-1; no DNA check was done on the table's D call, TRBD1. TRBV21-1 is deemed a pseudogene. This CDR3 region has 14 residues.

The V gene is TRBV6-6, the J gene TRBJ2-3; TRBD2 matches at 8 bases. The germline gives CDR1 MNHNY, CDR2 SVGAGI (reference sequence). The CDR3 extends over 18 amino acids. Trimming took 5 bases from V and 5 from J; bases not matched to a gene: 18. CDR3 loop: CASSPQPATSAAGDTQYF. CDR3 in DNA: TGTGCCAGCAGTCCCCAACCCGCGACTAGCGCTGCGGGAGATACGCAGTATTTT.

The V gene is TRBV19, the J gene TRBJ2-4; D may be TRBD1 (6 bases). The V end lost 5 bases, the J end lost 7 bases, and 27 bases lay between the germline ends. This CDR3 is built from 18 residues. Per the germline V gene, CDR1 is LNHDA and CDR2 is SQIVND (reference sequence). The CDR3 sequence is CASSSSPGQFLVPNIQYF. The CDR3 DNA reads TGTGCCAGTAGTTCCTCTCCGGGACAATTTTTAGTGCCTAACATTCAGTACTTC.

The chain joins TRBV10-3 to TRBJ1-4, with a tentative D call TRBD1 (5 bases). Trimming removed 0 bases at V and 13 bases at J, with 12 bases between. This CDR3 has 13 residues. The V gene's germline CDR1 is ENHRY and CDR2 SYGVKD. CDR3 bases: TGTGCCATCAGTGAGTCGGGGGGACCGGGACTGTTTTTT. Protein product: CAISESGGPGLFF.

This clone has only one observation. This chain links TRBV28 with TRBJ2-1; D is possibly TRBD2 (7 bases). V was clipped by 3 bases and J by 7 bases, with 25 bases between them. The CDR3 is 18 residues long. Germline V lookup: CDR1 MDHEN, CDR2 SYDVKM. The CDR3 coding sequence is TGTGCCAGCAGTTTCCCCACCTTAGGGGGGGGCCGGGAGAATGAGCAGTTCTTC. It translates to CASSFPTLGGGRENEQFF.

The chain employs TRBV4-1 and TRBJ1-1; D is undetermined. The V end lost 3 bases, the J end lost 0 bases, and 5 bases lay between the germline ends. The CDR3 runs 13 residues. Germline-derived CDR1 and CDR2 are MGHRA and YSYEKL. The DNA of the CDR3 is TGCGCCAGCAGCCATTCTATGAACACTGAAGCTTTCTTT. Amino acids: CASSHSMNTEAFF.

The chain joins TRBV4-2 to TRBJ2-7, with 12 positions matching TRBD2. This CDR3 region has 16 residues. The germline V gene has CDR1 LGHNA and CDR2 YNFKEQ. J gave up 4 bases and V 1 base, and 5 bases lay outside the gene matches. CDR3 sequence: CASSQASGGEWYEQYF. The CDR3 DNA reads TGTGCCAGCAGCCAAGCTAGCGGGGGGGAATGGTACGAGCAGTACTTC.

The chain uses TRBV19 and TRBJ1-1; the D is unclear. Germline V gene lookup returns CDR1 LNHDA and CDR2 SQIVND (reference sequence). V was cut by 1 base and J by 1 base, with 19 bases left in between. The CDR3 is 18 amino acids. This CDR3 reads CASSIGEWALHRNTEAFF. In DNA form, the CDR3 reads TGTGCCAGTAGTATAGGTGAGTGGGCACTTCATAGGAACACTGAAGCTTTCTTT.

CDR3 amino acids: CASSRQQGAGEQYF. DNA of the CDR3: TGCGCCAGCAGCAGGCAACAGGGGGCGGGGGAGCAGTACTTC. The rearrangement uses TRBV5-1 and TRBJ2-7; 9 bases are shared with TRBD1. The length of the CDR3 is 14 residues. Trimming took 4 bases from V and 7 from J; bases not matched to a gene: 9. Germline assignment: CDR1 SGHRS and CDR2 YFSETQ. Full variable domain (remainder filled in from reference TRBV5-1 and TRBJ2-7): KAGVTQTPRYLIKTRGQQVTLSCSPISGHRSVSWYQQTPGQGLQFLFEYFSETQRNKGNFPGRFSGRQFSNSRSEMNVSTLELGDSALYLCASSRQQGAGEQYFGPGTRLTVT.

The CDR3 DNA follows: TGTGCCAGCAGTTTGACAGGACCCGAATCCCCCTACGAGCAGTACTTC. Its protein product is CASSLTGPESPYEQYF. V gene TRBV27 combines with J gene TRBJ2-7, with D perhaps matching TRBD1 (6 bases). This CDR3 has 16 residues. The V gene lost 3 bases and the J gene lost 2 bases, with 17 bases spanning the gap. Germline values: CDR1 MNHEY, CDR2 SMNVEV (reference sequence).

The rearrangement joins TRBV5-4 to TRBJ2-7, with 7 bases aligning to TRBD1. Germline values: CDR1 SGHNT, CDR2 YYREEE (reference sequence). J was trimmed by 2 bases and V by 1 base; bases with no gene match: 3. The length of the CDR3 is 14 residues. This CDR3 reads CASSLTGAAYEQYF. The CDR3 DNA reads TGTGCCAGCAGCTTGACAGGGGCGGCCTACGAGCAGTACTTC.

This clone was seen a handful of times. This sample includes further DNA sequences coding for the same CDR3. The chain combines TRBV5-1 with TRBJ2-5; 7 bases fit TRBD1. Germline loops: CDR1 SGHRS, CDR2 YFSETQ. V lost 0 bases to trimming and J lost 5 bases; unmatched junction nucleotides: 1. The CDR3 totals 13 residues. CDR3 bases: TGCGCCAGCAGCTTGGCAGGGGGTGAGACCCAGTACTTC. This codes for CASSLAGGETQYF.

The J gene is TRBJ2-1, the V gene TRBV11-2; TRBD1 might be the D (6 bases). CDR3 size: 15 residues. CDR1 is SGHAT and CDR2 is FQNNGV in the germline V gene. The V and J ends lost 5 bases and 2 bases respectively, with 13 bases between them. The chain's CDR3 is CASSNPRGTYNEQFF. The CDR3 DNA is TGTGCCAGCAGCAATCCCAGGGGCACCTACAATGAGCAGTTCTTC.

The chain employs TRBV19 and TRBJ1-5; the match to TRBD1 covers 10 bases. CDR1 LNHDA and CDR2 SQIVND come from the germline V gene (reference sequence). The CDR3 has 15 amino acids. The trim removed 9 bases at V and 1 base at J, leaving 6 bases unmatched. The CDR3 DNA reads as TGTGCCAGCCGGGGACAGGGGATGAGCAATCAGCCCCAGCATTTT. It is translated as CASRGQGMSNQPQHF.

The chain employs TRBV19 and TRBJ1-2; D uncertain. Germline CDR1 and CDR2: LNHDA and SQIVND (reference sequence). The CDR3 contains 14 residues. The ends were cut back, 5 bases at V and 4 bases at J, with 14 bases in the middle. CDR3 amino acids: CASSLGGQIYGYTF. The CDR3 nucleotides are TGTGCCAGTAGTTTAGGAGGTCAGATCTATGGCTACACCTTC.

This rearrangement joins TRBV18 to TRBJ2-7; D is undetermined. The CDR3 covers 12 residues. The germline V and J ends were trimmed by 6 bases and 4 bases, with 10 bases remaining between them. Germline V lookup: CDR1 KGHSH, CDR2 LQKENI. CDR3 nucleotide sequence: TGTGCCAGCTCCCATACGGAGTACGAGCAGTACTTC. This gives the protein CASSHTEYEQYF.

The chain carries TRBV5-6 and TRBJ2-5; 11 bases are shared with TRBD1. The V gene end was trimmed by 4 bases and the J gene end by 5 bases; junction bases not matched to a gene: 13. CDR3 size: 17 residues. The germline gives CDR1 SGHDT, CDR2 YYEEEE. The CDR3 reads CASSPVRDRGIGETQYF. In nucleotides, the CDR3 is TGTGCCAGCAGCCCTGTGAGGGACAGGGGGATCGGGGAGACCCAGTACTTC.

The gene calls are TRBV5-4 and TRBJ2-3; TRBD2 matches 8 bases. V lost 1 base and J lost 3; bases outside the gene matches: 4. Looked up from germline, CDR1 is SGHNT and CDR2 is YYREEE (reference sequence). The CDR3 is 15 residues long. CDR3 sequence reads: CASSLTASGTDTQYF. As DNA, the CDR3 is TGTGCCAGCAGCTTGACGGCTAGCGGGACAGATACGCAGTATTTT.

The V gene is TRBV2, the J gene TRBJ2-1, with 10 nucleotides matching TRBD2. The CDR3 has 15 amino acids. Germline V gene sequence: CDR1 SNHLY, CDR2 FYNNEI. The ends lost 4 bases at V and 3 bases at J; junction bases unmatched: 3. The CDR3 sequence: CASSGLAGVYNEQFF. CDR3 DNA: TGTGCCAGCAGTGGACTAGCGGGTGTCTACAATGAGCAGTTCTTC.